These 3 T cell receptor beta chains came from one sample sequenced in a study of CD8 T cells in Susac syndrome. RNA, at about 0.45 to 1 ug, was reverse transcribed with random hexamers. TCRdb reanalysed the immunoSEQ multiplex PCR reads using MiXCR and keeps one entry per CDR3 protein. The profile shows about 120,000 distinct CDR3 sequences, nearly 96% of them singletons. Sequencing was done on a sample of CD4+ T cells from PBMCs. The receptors come from a human donor with Susac syndrome.

V gene TRBV6-2 or TRBV6-3 combines with J gene TRBJ2-1; D perhaps matches TRBD2 (5 bases). Per germline, CDR1 MNHEY and CDR2 SVGEGT. The CDR3 has 14 residues. The germline V and J ends were trimmed by 2 bases and 7 bases, with 12 bases remaining between them. This CDR3 reads CASSYLSGFNEQFF. CDR3 in DNA: TGTGCCAGCAGTTACCTTTCGGGGTTTAATGAGCAGTTCTTC.

The V call is TRBV2, the J call TRBJ1-5; D uncertain. V lost 2 bases and J 0 bases, leaving 8 bases between the germline ends. The CDR3 totals 15 residues. The germline V gene encodes CDR1 SNHLY and CDR2 FYNNEI. CDR3 coding DNA: TGTGCCAGCAGTGAACTGGGTTATAGCAATCAGCCCCAGCATTTT. This sequence encodes CASSELGYSNQPQHF.

This clonotype came up once. CDR3 DNA sequence: TGCGCCAGCAGCCTAGGGAGTAGCGGGAGAGACATTCAGTACTTC. Its protein product is CASSLGSSGRDIQYF. This chain connects TRBV4-3 to TRBJ2-4; 9 bases are shared with TRBD2. The CDR3 has 15 residues. The V gene's germline CDR1 is LGHNA and CDR2 YSLEER. Trimming removed 4 bases from V and 8 bases from J; junction bases left unmatched: 9.